The rows below give T cell receptor beta chains drawn from one sample of a study of beta chain features in type 1 diabetes. Profiling relied on immunoSEQ multiplex PCR, and the TCRdb table lists in-frame clones only, not all of them. The sample carries roughly 180,000 clones, approximately 8.4% recorded once. Input material: central memory CD4+ T cells from blood. Receptors were obtained from a man aged 18 to 30 with type 1 diabetes. The conserved cysteine and the conserved F or W are not part of the CDR3 here. Where a row states a size, it is once, few, many or the class of an expanded clone; other rows omit it.

clone_size	j_call	v_call	cdr3_aa
few	TRBJ2-1	TRBV5-1	ASSLMAGTTYNEQF
few	TRBJ1-5	TRBV29-1	SVADSGTGNQPQH
few	TRBJ1-3	TRBV18	ASSPVDSSGNTIY
-	TRBJ2-1	TRBV11-2	ASSFERFYEQF
many	TRBJ2-1	TRBV14	ASSQDERREGGNEQF
-	TRBJ2-1	TRBV30	AWSAPSPGKQF
-	TRBJ2-4	TRBV28	ASNPPGTGDIQY
few	TRBJ1-2	TRBV7-2	ASSYPDGRGGYT
few	TRBJ1-2	TRBV25-1	ASSEYAQGESYGYT
-	TRBJ2-3	TRBV18	ASSPADRGTDTQY
few	TRBJ1-2	TRBV2	ASSPRQDYGYT
-	TRBJ2-7	TRBV28	ASTEKRTGHEQY
-	TRBJ2-5	TRBV5-4	ASSFYAGETQY
-	TRBJ1-1	TRBV6-1	ASSEADTRLRAF
few	TRBJ1-2	TRBV30	AWFHGGDGYGYT
-	TRBJ2-5	TRBV4-3	ASSQDPDIAGRAETQY
-	TRBJ2-3	TRBV25-1	ASSGVQLALTQY
-	TRBJ2-2	TRBV5-4	ASSLPLQGATGELF
-	TRBJ1-6	TRBV30	AWSPGLGSSYNSPLH
-	TRBJ2-7	TRBV27	ASSLRGTGIPYEQY
-	TRBJ2-3	TRBV5-1	ASSQAAGGSITDTQY
few	TRBJ2-1	TRBV7-8	ASSLGQGPNEQF
-	TRBJ1-2	TRBV10-2	ASSEGRYGYT
-	TRBJ2-5	TRBV9	ASSVATGQGGETQY
-	TRBJ2-1	TRBV10-3	AISEILADNEQF
-	TRBJ1-5	TRBV30	AWSKGAGQPQH
few	TRBJ2-5	TRBV2	ASSVDSGVETQY
few	TRBJ2-2	TRBV6-1	ASSGRLAVTGELF
-	TRBJ2-3	TRBV5-1	ASSLDQGTDTQY
-	TRBJ1-2	TRBV29-1	SVPTGTGNYGYT
few	TRBJ1-1	TRBV29-1	GSVGQLNTEAF
-	TRBJ2-5	TRBV25-1	ASSDRVLQY
few	TRBJ2-2	TRBV7-2	ASSLQGYTGELF
few	TRBJ2-1	TRBV7-2	ASSPGGTTNNEQF
-	TRBJ2-1	TRBV7-9	ASSLAVAGGSQF
-	TRBJ2-1	TRBV25-1	ASMHRGNEQF
-	TRBJ2-5	TRBV2	ASSSVNQETQY
-	TRBJ1-2	TRBV28	ASSLSRQGNGYT
-	TRBJ1-2	TRBV18	ASSPGTGLTNYGYT
few	TRBJ1-2	TRBV11-2	ASSLPFNYGYT
few	TRBJ1-2	TRBV2	ASRGRGINYGYT
few	TRBJ2-5	TRBV2	ASSVRDDGETQY
-	TRBJ1-5	TRBV6-6	ASSSTAGQPQH
-	TRBJ2-1	TRBV7-9	AIGGGGRSYNEQF
-	TRBJ1-1	TRBV18	ASSPSEGANTEAF
-	TRBJ1-1	TRBV28	ASSTGGYGTEAF
-	TRBJ1-5	TRBV7-9	ASSLGGQGNQPQH
-	TRBJ2-2	TRBV5-1	ASSFTSGLPGELF
-	TRBJ1-1	TRBV10-1	ASSESRTGLMNTEAF
many	TRBJ2-5	TRBV5-1	ASSEPGDETQY
few	TRBJ2-1	TRBV7-2	ASSVEGTSPHEQF
-	TRBJ2-6	TRBV29-1	SVGVGSGANVLT
few	TRBJ1-1	TRBV19	ASSAAGPFRVRTEAF
few	TRBJ1-1	TRBV7-8	ASSSWTAINTEAF
many	TRBJ1-4	TRBV9	ASSGGHAQTEKLF
-	TRBJ2-7	TRBV9	ASSPRTGYSYEQY
-	TRBJ2-5	TRBV28	ASSSGQAQETQY